The 11 T cell receptor beta chains below all came from one sample that was sequenced in a study of sequential checkpoint blockade in melanoma. Specified treatment: randomized to nivolumab then ipilimumab (arm A) or the reverse (arm B). Clones were sequenced by immunoSEQ multiplex PCR, and TCRdb holds only the in-frame ones, with some missing. Of roughly 6,000 clones listed, less than 50% are singletons. The sample in question was CD8+ T cells sorted from blood (inferred from file names), obtained from a patient given nivolumab and ipilimumab in sequence. The receptors were gathered from a human patient with melanoma. Some clones in this sample may be carry-over from other donors' samples.

This clone was picked up a small number of times. The CDR3 region is CASSFGGGEQYF. The DNA for the CDR3 is TGTGCCAGCAGTTTTGGGGGAGGCGAGCAGTACTTC. The chain carries TRBV27 and TRBJ2-7, with D possibly TRBD2 on 6 matching bases. The germline V gene encodes CDR1 MNHEY and CDR2 SMNVEV (reference sequence). The CDR3 is 12 residues long. Deletions cut 3 bases from V and 6 bases from J, with 9 bases between.

The chain combines TRBV4-1 with TRBJ2-7; 8 positions agree with TRBD1. The J segment lost 0 bases and the V segment lost 4 bases, leaving 5 bases of the junction unmatched. There are 15 residues in the CDR3. CDR1 MGHRA and CDR2 YSYEKL come from the germline V gene. This CDR3 reads CASSPRQGSSYEQYF. In DNA form, the CDR3 reads TGCGCCAGCAGCCCCCGACAGGGGAGCTCCTACGAGCAGTACTTC.

The rearrangement links TRBV7-2 to TRBJ1-2; D possibly corresponds to TRBD1 (5 bases). The germline CDR1 and CDR2 sequences are SGHTA and FQGNSA. The CDR3 is made up of 14 amino acids. V was trimmed by 6 bases and J by 3 bases, leaving 14 bases between them. The CDR3 region has the DNA TGTGCCAGCAGGGGGGGGTCCTCTGACTATGGCTACACCTTC. This translates into CASRGGSSDYGYTF.

The V gene is TRBV27, the J gene TRBJ2-7; 9 nucleotides line up with TRBD2. CDR3 length: 14 amino acids. V lost 5 bases to trimming and J lost 8 bases; unmatched junction nucleotides: 10. In germline, CDR1 is MNHEY, CDR2 SMNVEV (reference sequence). The CDR3 is CASSARGGDYKQYF. CDR3 DNA sequence: TGTGCCAGCAGTGCGCGGGGGGGCGATTACAAGCAGTACTTC.

The chain uses TRBV6-5 and TRBJ1-2; a weak D match, TRBD1 (5 bases). The V end was cut by 6 bases, the J end by 3 bases, with 11 bases between. From germline, CDR1 is MNHEY and CDR2 SVGAGI. The CDR3 has 13 amino acids. Here the CDR3 reads CASSSDSYYGYTF. The CDR3 coding sequence is TGTGCCAGCAGCTCCGACAGCTACTATGGCTACACCTTC.

V gene TRBV6-1 combines with J gene TRBJ1-5; 7 bases map to TRBD1. CDR3 length: 15 amino acids. The germline gives CDR1 MNHNS, CDR2 SASEGT. Trimming cost V 6 bases and J 0 bases; bases outside gene matches: 5. The CDR3 loop reads CASRETGDSNQPQHF. The CDR3 bases are TGTGCCAGCAGGGAAACAGGGGATAGCAATCAGCCCCAGCATTTT.

V is TRBV7-9 and J is TRBJ1-1; possibly TRBD1 for D (5 bases). Trimming pared 3 bases from V and 5 bases from J, leaving 16 bases between. The CDR3 is made up of 15 amino acids. Germline CDR1 SEHNR, CDR2 FQNEAQ (reference sequence). The CDR3 DNA is TGTGCCAGCAGCTTGGATCAAGGGGCTGATACTGAAGCTTTCTTT. Protein product: CASSLDQGADTEAFF. Drawing the rest from reference TRBV7-9 and TRBJ1-1, the complete variable domain is DTGVSQNPRHKITKRGQNVTFRCDPISEHNRLYWYRQTLGQGPEFLTYFQNEAQLEKSRLLSDRFSAERPKGSFSTLEIQRTEQGDSAMYLCASSLDQGADTEAFFGQGTRLTVV.

The V call is TRBV2, the J call TRBJ1-6, with TRBD1 as a possible D gene (6 bases). Between the trimmed V and J ends, which lost 4 bases and 3 bases, there was a span of 10 bases. Germline V gene lookup returns CDR1 SNHLY and CDR2 FYNNEI. CDR3 length: 15 amino acids. CDR3 bases: TGTGCCAGCAGTGCTGAAGGGGGCTATAATTCACCCCTCCACTTT. It translates to CASSAEGGYNSPLHF.

The chain is built from TRBV7-9 and TRBJ2-7, with D tentatively TRBD1 (5 bases). Germline loops: CDR1 SEHNR, CDR2 FQNEAQ (reference sequence). This CDR3 is built from 12 residues. V was cut by 3 bases and J by 3 bases, with 6 bases left in between. The DNA for the CDR3 is TGTGCCAGCAGCTTCCAGGGCTACGAGCAGTACTTC. As protein: CASSFQGYEQYF.

A few counts support this clone. The V and J genes are TRBV7-8 and TRBJ1-1, with D perhaps TRBD1 (6 bases). Trimming left V 3 bases short and J 0 bases short, with 8 bases between. The CDR3 extends over 14 amino acids. From germline, CDR1 is SGHVS and CDR2 FQNEAQ. CDR3: CASSFGQMNTEAFF. The CDR3 DNA reads as TGTGCCAGCAGCTTTGGACAGATGAACACTGAAGCTTTCTTT.

The chain uses TRBV5-6 and TRBJ2-7, with D maybe TRBD1 (6 bases). V lost 0 bases to trimming and J lost 5 bases, with 12 bases between them. Germline CDR1 SGHDT, CDR2 YYEEEE. The CDR3 extends over 14 amino acids. Written as DNA, the CDR3 is TGTGCCAGCAGCTTGGCCCAGGGGCTGGACGAGCAGTACTTC. Translation gives CASSLAQGLDEQYF.